Shown below are 32 T cell receptor beta chains from a single sample sequenced in a study of cytomegalovirus exposure and HLA in healthy donors. 13 Jbeta primers and 60 Vbeta primers were used for the PCR. Clones were read by immunoSEQ multiplex PCR, and TCRdb kept only the in-frame ones, dropping some. In the table there are 150,000 to 200,000 clones, around 81% of which are singletons. The sequenced sample was PBMCs. The receptors were sampled from a woman aged 25-40 years in good health and CMV-seronegative.

As for this clone: The sample contains more than one DNA sequence encoding this CDR3. This rearrangement joins TRBV4-3 to TRBJ2-7, with D perhaps TRBD1 (6 bases). CDR3 length: 14 residues. V was shortened by 4 bases and J by 3 bases, with 13 bases between the two germline ends. Per germline, CDR1 LGHNA and CDR2 YSLEER. The CDR3 DNA reads as TGCGCCAGCAGCCGTAAAAGGGGGAGCTACGAGCAGTACTTC. Protein sequence: CASSRKRGSYEQYF.

V is TRBV28 and J is TRBJ2-7, with 8 positions matching TRBD2. With 5 bases clipped from V and 5 bases from J, the junction kept 17 bases outside the gene matches. Germline V gene lookup returns CDR1 MDHEN and CDR2 SYDVKM. CDR3 length: 17 amino acids. The CDR3 spells CASSLMAGGWSTDEQYF. In DNA form, the CDR3 reads TGTGCCAGCAGTCTTATGGCGGGGGGTTGGTCTACCGACGAGCAGTACTTC.

This chain connects TRBV29-1 to TRBJ1-1; 8 bases fit TRBD1. V was pared by 6 bases and J by 1 base, with 7 bases of the junction left unmatched. The CDR3 runs 14 residues. Germline values: CDR1 SQVTM, CDR2 ANQGSEA. In nucleotides, the CDR3 is TGCAGCGTGGGCCAGGGGGCGACGAACACTGAAGCTTTCTTT. Encoded protein: CSVGQGATNTEAFF.

V and J are TRBV9 and TRBJ2-6, with TRBD1 matching 9 bases. The CDR3 covers 16 residues. With V trimmed by 4 bases and J by 2 bases, 4 bases remained unmatched. Per the germline V gene, CDR1 is SGDLS and CDR2 is YYNGEE. CDR3 residues: CASSPWDRAGANVLTF. CDR3 in DNA: TGTGCCAGCAGCCCATGGGACAGGGCTGGGGCCAACGTCCTGACTTTC.

The V gene is TRBV5-6, the J gene TRBJ1-2, with 8 bases aligning to TRBD1. The V gene's germline CDR1 is SGHDT and CDR2 YYEEEE. This CDR3 comprises 16 residues. V lost 4 bases to trimming and J lost 3 bases; unmatched junction nucleotides: 11. The CDR3 protein is CASSIYRGWLDYGYTF. The CDR3 coding sequence is TGTGCCAGCAGCATTTACAGGGGGTGGCTCGACTATGGCTACACCTTC.

The chain combines TRBV7-2 with TRBJ2-1, with D perhaps matching TRBD1 (5 bases). V dropped 0 bases and J dropped 6 bases, with 12 bases sitting between them. This CDR3 spans 15 amino acids. Germline CDR1 and CDR2: SGHTA and FQGNSA. This CDR3 reads CASSLALSGANEQFF. CDR3 bases: TGTGCCAGCAGCTTAGCTCTGTCTGGGGCCAATGAGCAGTTCTTC. Filled out from reference TRBV7-2 and TRBJ2-1, the complete variable domain reads GAGVSQSPSNKVTEKGKDVELRCDPISGHTALYWYRQSLGQGLEFLIYFQGNSAPDKSGLPSDRFSAERTGGSVSTLTIQRTQQEDSAVYLCASSLALSGANEQFFGPGTRLTVL.

J is TRBJ2-7 and V is TRBV2, with 9 bases that match TRBD1. V lost 2 bases to trimming and J lost 6 bases; unmatched junction nucleotides: 5. CDR1 SNHLY and CDR2 FYNNEI come from the germline V gene. This CDR3 has 14 amino acids. The CDR3 region has the DNA TGTGCCAGCAGTGAACTGGGACAGGGCCTCGAGCAGTACTTC. Encoded protein: CASSELGQGLEQYF. The whole variable domain, filled in from reference TRBV2 and TRBJ2-7, reads EPEVTQTPSHQVTQMGQEVILRCVPISNHLYFYWYRQILGQKVEFLVSFYNNEISEKSEIFDDQFSVERPDGSNFTLKIRSTKLEDSAMYFCASSELGQGLEQYFGPGTRLTVT.

This clone was counted a single time. Compared with germline, one end of the junction differs, possibly owing to a read error. The CDR3 coding sequence is TGTGCCAGCAGTCCAAGAGACGGTCAAGAGGCCCAGTACTTC. Its translation is CASSPRDGQEAQYF. The chain uses TRBV27 and TRBJ2-5; no clear D. The CDR3 sequence is 14 residues long. Per the germline V gene, CDR1 is MNHEY and CDR2 is SMNVEV (reference sequence).

CDR3 nucleotide sequence: TGTGCCAGCAGCAAAGATATTGAGGTGAGGAACACTGAAGCTTTCTTT. Encoded protein: CASSKDIEVRNTEAFF. The rearrangement joins TRBV21-1 to TRBJ1-1. TRBV21-1 represents a pseudogene. The CDR3 sequence is 16 residues long.

The chain links TRBV6-1 to TRBJ1-5; D is undetermined. The CDR3 totals 16 residues. Looked up from germline, CDR1 is MNHNS and CDR2 is SASEGT. V shed 3 bases and J shed 2 bases, with 14 bases lying between them. The CDR3 nucleotides read TGTGCCAGCAGTGAGGGCTTAGGAAATGGCAATCAGCCCCAGCATTTT. Translating gives CASSEGLGNGNQPQHF.

The chain links TRBV5-5 to TRBJ2-7; the D gene is possibly TRBD1 (5 bases). The CDR3 runs 19 residues. The germline V and J ends were trimmed by 2 bases and 4 bases, with 28 bases remaining between them. Germline V CDR1 and CDR2: SGHKS, YYEKEE (reference sequence). In DNA form, the CDR3 reads TGTGCCAGCAGCTTACTAACAGGTTCCCCTGGCTGGGCTTTGTACGAGCAGTACTTC. It specifies CASSLLTGSPGWALYEQYF.

The chain links TRBV2 to TRBJ1-5, with 7 positions matching TRBD1. This CDR3 is built from 15 residues. The J segment lost 5 bases and the V segment lost 6 bases, leaving 10 bases of the junction unmatched. The germline V gene has CDR1 SNHLY and CDR2 FYNNEI. This CDR3 is CASRLDRRADQPQHF. CDR3 in DNA: TGTGCCAGCAGGCTGGACAGGCGGGCTGATCAGCCCCAGCATTTT.

The CDR3 loop is CASSSTDLGGYTF. The CDR3 DNA follows: TGTGCCAGCAGCTCTACAGATTTGGGCGGCTACACCTTC. V gene TRBV6-6 combines with J gene TRBJ1-2; D gene uncertain. The CDR3 extends over 13 amino acids. With 6 bases removed from V and 8 bases from J, the gap between germline ends came to 16 bases. The germline V gene has CDR1 MNHNY and CDR2 SVGAGI (reference sequence).

The chain carries TRBV2 and TRBJ2-1; 14 positions match TRBD2. The germline V gene has CDR1 SNHLY and CDR2 FYNNEI. The CDR3 is made up of 19 amino acids. V lost 6 bases to trimming and J lost 6 bases; unmatched junction nucleotides: 16. The CDR3 sequence: CASRAGTSGSIRSPNEQFF. The DNA for the CDR3 is TGTGCCAGCAGGGCCGGGACTAGCGGGAGTATCCGTTCACCCAATGAGCAGTTCTTC.

The V call is TRBV7-2, the J call TRBJ2-7, with D tentatively TRBD2 (7 bases). CDR3 length: 15 amino acids. Germline V gene sequence: CDR1 SGHTA, CDR2 FQGNSA. The germline V and J ends were trimmed by 3 bases and 2 bases, with 14 bases remaining between them. The CDR3 loop is CASSLWPGGPYEQYF. The CDR3 DNA reads as TGTGCCAGCAGCTTGTGGCCCGGGGGGCCCTACGAGCAGTACTTC.

The V call is TRBV27, the J call TRBJ2-1; D possibly corresponds to TRBD1 (5 bases). Looked up from germline, CDR1 is MNHEY and CDR2 is SMNVEV (reference sequence). The CDR3 is made up of 13 amino acids. The ends were cut back, 4 bases at V and 6 bases at J, with 10 bases in the middle. The CDR3 protein is CASSSPGPNEQFF. The DNA of the CDR3 is TGTGCCAGCAGTTCTCCAGGGCCCAATGAGCAGTTCTTC.

The chain uses TRBV29-1 and TRBJ2-2; D remains unclear. The length of the CDR3 is 12 residues. V was shortened by 4 bases and J by 4 bases, with 7 bases between the two germline ends. Germline values: CDR1 SQVTM, CDR2 ANQGSEA. This CDR3 reads CSVGAGTGELFF. The DNA for the CDR3 is TGCAGCGTTGGGGCAGGCACCGGGGAGCTGTTTTTT.

The chain is built from TRBV14 and TRBJ1-2; D ambiguous. V lost 5 bases to trimming and J lost 0 bases, with 10 bases between them. The CDR3 runs 14 residues. Germline V gives CDR1 SGHDN, CDR2 FVKESK. The CDR3 loop is CASSSYSANYGYTF. CDR3 sequence (DNA): TGTGCCAGCAGCTCCTACAGTGCTAACTATGGCTACACCTTC.

The chain joins TRBV4-3 to TRBJ2-5; TRBD1 aligns across 7 bases. The CDR3 is made up of 15 amino acids. Germline CDR1 and CDR2: LGHNA and YSLEER. V gave up 1 base and J gave up 2 bases; unmatched junction bases: 4. CDR3 nucleotides: TGCGCCAGCAGCCAAGGGGTGGGACAGCAAGAGACCCAGTACTTC. It specifies CASSQGVGQQETQYF.

This clone was detected a few times. V is TRBV5-1 and J is TRBJ1-1; no clear D gene. CDR1 is SGHRS, CDR2 YFSETQ, per germline. This CDR3 comprises 13 residues. The ends were cut back, 0 bases at V and 4 bases at J, with 7 bases in the middle. The DNA for the CDR3 is TGCGCCAGCAGCTTGGCCGAGGGCACTGAAGCTTTCTTT. This codes for CASSLAEGTEAFF.

The rearrangement links TRBV7-8 to TRBJ1-1; D is possibly TRBD1 (6 bases). This CDR3 has 14 amino acids. V lost 6 bases, J lost 2 bases, and 13 bases lay in between. Germline V gives CDR1 SGHVS, CDR2 FQNEAQ. The CDR3 is CASSRVQGNTEAFF. Here the CDR3 DNA reads TGTGCCAGCAGTCGAGTACAGGGTAACACTGAAGCTTTCTTT.

The V and J genes are TRBV9 and TRBJ2-7; the match to TRBD2 covers 8 bases. CDR3 size: 16 residues. Per the germline V gene, CDR1 is SGDLS and CDR2 is YYNGEE. V shed 4 bases, J shed 2 bases, and the junction held 11 bases outside the gene matches. CDR3 loop: CASSPGGVTSPYEQYF. The CDR3 nucleotides are TGTGCCAGCAGCCCCGGGGGGGTTACCTCCCCCTACGAGCAGTACTTC.

About this clone: Within the sample, other DNA sequences also encode this same CDR3. The chain combines TRBV9 with TRBJ1-2, with D maybe TRBD1 (6 bases). Germline loops: CDR1 SGDLS, CDR2 YYNGEE. There are 13 residues in the CDR3. V was cut by 2 bases and J by 2 bases, with 7 bases left in between. The DNA for the CDR3 is TGTGCCAGCAGCGTTGGACAGAACTATGGCTACACCTTC. It yields the protein CASSVGQNYGYTF. Together with reference TRBV9 and TRBJ1-2, the CDR3 gives the full variable domain: DSGVTQTPKHLITATGQRVTLRCSPRSGDLSVYWYQQSLDQGLQFLIQYYNGEERAKGNILERFSAQQFPDLHSELNLSSLELGDSALYFCASSVGQNYGYTFGSGTRLTVV.

V usage is TRBV5-1 and J usage is TRBJ2-7, with TRBD2 matching over 11 bases. V was pared by 4 bases and J by 6 bases, with 6 bases of the junction left unmatched. Germline values: CDR1 SGHRS, CDR2 YFSETQ. The CDR3 has 14 amino acids. This CDR3 is CASSHSGRACEQYF. The CDR3 nucleotides are TGCGCCAGCAGCCATAGCGGGAGGGCCTGCGAGCAGTACTTC. The full variable domain, its missing parts supplied by reference TRBV5-1 and TRBJ2-7, is KAGVTQTPRYLIKTRGQQVTLSCSPISGHRSVSWYQQTPGQGLQFLFEYFSETQRNKGNFPGRFSGRQFSNSRSEMNVSTLELGDSALYLCASSHSGRACEQYFGPGTRLTVT.

This sequence joins TRBV7-2 and TRBJ2-7; 14 bases match TRBD2. Unmatched junction bases numbered 6, after V lost 5 bases and J lost 0 bases. Germline values: CDR1 SGHTA, CDR2 FQGNSA. CDR3 length: 17 residues. CDR3 sequence (DNA): TGTGCCAGCAGCGGACTAGCGGGAGGCCAGAGCTCCTACGAGCAGTACTTC. Its translation is CASSGLAGGQSSYEQYF.

Written as DNA, the CDR3 is TGCGCCAGCAGCCACGACGAGCGGGAGGGGAATGAGCAGTTCTTC. This encodes CASSHDEREGNEQFF. This chain uses TRBV4-1 with TRBJ2-1, with 10 bases fitting TRBD2. The ends lost 3 bases at V and 7 bases at J; junction bases unmatched: 6. Germline CDR1 and CDR2: MGHRA and YSYEKL. The CDR3 has 15 amino acids.

The chain carries TRBV18 and TRBJ1-1; 9 positions agree with TRBD1. Looked up from germline, CDR1 is KGHSH and CDR2 is LQKENI. The CDR3 has 17 residues. The V and J ends lost 1 base and 1 base, in that order; junction bases with no gene match: 7. The DNA for the CDR3 is TGTGCCAGCTCACCACTAAAGGACAGGGGACCGAACACTGAAGCTTTCTTT. Protein: CASSPLKDRGPNTEAFF.

CDR3 bases: TGTGCCTGGTCCAGGGGGCACTCAGATACGCAGTATTTT. Its protein is CAWSRGHSDTQYF. This chain joins TRBV30 and TRBJ2-3; 8 nucleotides line up with TRBD1. This CDR3 is 13 amino acids long. The V segment lost 5 bases and the J segment 4 bases; nucleotides outside the gene matches: 5. Germline V gene sequence: CDR1 GTSNPN, CDR2 SVGIG (reference sequence).

This rearrangement joins TRBV30 to TRBJ1-2; no clear D. The V gene lost 2 bases and the J gene lost 8 bases, with 9 bases spanning the gap. CDR1 and CDR2 (germline): GTSNPN, SVGIG (reference sequence). This CDR3 has 11 amino acids. For the CDR3, the DNA is TGTGCCTGGAGTACGGCAGCGGGCTACACCTTC. Its protein is CAWSTAAGYTF.

Comments on this clone: Additional DNA sequences in this sample encode the identical CDR3. The chain joins TRBV18 to TRBJ2-5; D is uncertain. Germline CDR1 and CDR2: KGHSH and LQKENI. This CDR3 spans 13 amino acids. The ends were cut back, 6 bases at V and 2 bases at J, with 10 bases in the middle. The CDR3, as DNA: TGTGCCAGCTCGCCGACACAACAAGAGACCCAGTACTTC. It codes for CASSPTQQETQYF.

The chain uses TRBV19 and TRBJ2-5, with TRBD2 identical over 9 bases. Trimming removed 1 base from V and 3 bases from J; junction bases left unmatched: 9. Germline-derived CDR1 and CDR2 are LNHDA and SQIVND (reference sequence). The CDR3 totals 17 residues. The CDR3 nucleotides read TGTGCCAGTAGTATAGTGGGTAGCGGGGGCAAAAAAGAGACCCAGTACTTC. Residues: CASSIVGSGGKKETQYF.

This clone occurred once. The chain carries TRBV4-3 and TRBJ2-7; 8 bases align to TRBD1. Germline V lookup: CDR1 LGHNA, CDR2 YSLEER. The CDR3 sequence is 16 residues long. J gave up 3 bases and V 2 bases, and 9 bases lay outside the gene matches. CDR3 amino acids: CASSQSQTGGYYEQYF. As DNA, the CDR3 is TGCGCCAGCAGCCAATCTCAAACAGGGGGGTACTACGAGCAGTACTTC.